These 27 T cell receptor beta chains were all obtained from the same sample, sequenced in a study of blood T cell repertoires in COVID-19. The assay was immunoSEQ multiplex PCR, and TCRdb's table has in-frame clones only and misses some. The profile shows roughly 450,000 clones, around 90% of them singletons. The sample consisted of PBMCs or T cells enriched from blood (not recorded which). The receptors were gathered from a man younger than 35 who had recovered from COVID-19.

J is TRBJ1-3 and V is TRBV7-9; 7 bases are a match to TRBD1. The V and J ends lost 5 bases and 4 bases, in that order; junction bases with no gene match: 5. The CDR3 spans 14 residues. Germline V gene lookup returns CDR1 SEHNR and CDR2 FQNEAQ (reference sequence). CDR3 sequence: CASSQGGIGNTIYF. The CDR3 DNA sequence: TGTGCCAGCAGCCAGGGGGGAATAGGAAACACCATATATTTT.

The chain couples TRBV5-4 to TRBJ1-2; TRBD1 might be the D (5 bases). The germline CDR1 and CDR2 sequences are SGHNT and YYREEE (reference sequence). The length of the CDR3 is 13 residues. Deletions cut 1 base from V and 6 bases from J, with 10 bases between. CDR3: CASSLSGSDGYTF. DNA of the CDR3: TGTGCCAGCAGCTTGTCAGGGTCGGATGGCTACACCTTC. Looking up the rest from reference TRBV5-4 and TRBJ1-2 gives the full variable domain: ETGVTQSPTHLIKTRGQQVTLRCSSQSGHNTVSWYQQALGQGPQFIFQYYREEENGRGNFPPRFSGLQFPNYSSELNVNALELDDSALYLCASSLSGSDGYTFGSGTRLTVV.

The chain combines TRBV2 with TRBJ1-4; the D is unclear. Germline V gene data show CDR1 as SNHLY and CDR2 as FYNNEI. Trimming stripped 3 bases from V and 12 bases from J, with 14 bases between. The CDR3 spans 13 residues. The CDR3 reads CASSDISYGELFF. CDR3 bases: TGTGCCAGCAGTGATATTTCATACGGGGAACTGTTTTTT.

This rearrangement joins TRBV5-4 to TRBJ1-2, with D unresolved. CDR1 and CDR2 (germline): SGHNT, YYREEE (reference sequence). V gave up 4 bases and J gave up 8 bases, with 24 bases separating them. The CDR3 runs to 16 residues. The CDR3 protein is CASSRPPADLNQGYTF. The CDR3 nucleotides read TGTGCCAGCAGCCGCCCCCCAGCGGACTTGAACCAGGGCTACACCTTC.

The chain links TRBV13 to TRBJ2-3; 10 positions match TRBD2. The CDR3 sequence is 13 residues long. The J segment lost 4 bases and the V segment lost 5 bases, leaving 0 bases of the junction unmatched. Germline V gene lookup returns CDR1 PRHDT and CDR2 FYEKMQ (reference sequence). This chain's CDR3 is CASSLAGADTQYF. The CDR3 DNA reads TGTGCCAGCAGCCTAGCGGGAGCAGATACGCAGTATTTT.

The chain combines TRBV24-1 with TRBJ2-3; D remains unclear. The germline gives CDR1 KGHDR, CDR2 SFDVKD. V lost 11 bases to trimming and J lost 0 bases, with 8 bases between them. The length of the CDR3 is 12 residues. The CDR3 sequence: CASGSSTDTQYF. The DNA of the CDR3 is TGTGCCAGCGGATCTAGCACAGATACGCAGTATTTT.

The genes are TRBV6-1 and TRBJ2-7, with a possible D match to TRBD1 (7 bases). V was pared by 2 bases and J by 6 bases, with 17 bases between. CDR3 size: 15 residues. The germline gives CDR1 MNHNS, CDR2 SASEGT. The CDR3 DNA follows: TGTGCCAGCAGTGAAATGTGGGCCAGGGGGGCCGAGCAGTACTTC. This translates into CASSEMWARGAEQYF.

This sequence joins TRBV27 and TRBJ1-5, with D uncertain. Germline CDR1 MNHEY, CDR2 SMNVEV (reference sequence). The CDR3 sequence is 14 residues long. The V and J ends lost 5 bases and 2 bases respectively, with 10 bases between them. CDR3 sequence reads: CASSALVGNQPQHF. For the CDR3, the DNA is TGTGCCAGCAGTGCATTAGTGGGCAATCAGCCCCAGCATTTT.

The chain carries TRBV5-8 and TRBJ1-5; D is possibly TRBD1 (5 bases). V was shortened by 3 bases and J by 2 bases, with 6 bases between the two germline ends. CDR3 length: 13 residues. In germline, CDR1 is SGHTS, CDR2 YDEGEE. CDR3 protein: CASSWGRNQPQHF. The DNA for the CDR3 is TGTGCCAGCAGCTGGGGCCGCAATCAGCCCCAGCATTTT.

The rearrangement uses TRBV7-9 and TRBJ2-2; 7 nucleotides agree with TRBD2. This CDR3 is 17 amino acids long. Trimming cost V 5 bases and J 1 base; bases outside gene matches: 10. Germline CDR1 and CDR2: SEHNR and FQNEAQ (reference sequence). The CDR3 loop reads CASSPEAAGLNTGELFF. In nucleotides, the CDR3 is TGTGCCAGCAGCCCAGAAGCAGCGGGACTGAACACCGGGGAGCTGTTTTTT.

V usage is TRBV14 and J usage is TRBJ2-7; D may be TRBD1 (6 bases). The CDR3 loop spans 14 amino acids. Germline V gene sequence: CDR1 SGHDN, CDR2 FVKESK. The V and J ends lost 2 bases and 7 bases respectively, with 15 bases between them. The CDR3 reads CASSQRDKTGEQYF. The CDR3, as DNA: TGTGCCAGCAGCCAACGGGACAAGACGGGGGAGCAGTACTTC.

The chain links TRBV27 to TRBJ1-2, with D maybe TRBD1 (6 bases). The CDR3 covers 15 residues. V was pared by 3 bases and J by 2 bases, with 13 bases between. Germline lookup yields CDR1 MNHEY and CDR2 SMNVEV (reference sequence). The CDR3 is CASSLSTQGNYGYTF. For the CDR3, the DNA is TGTGCCAGCAGTTTGAGTACGCAGGGGAACTATGGCTACACCTTC.

Notes on this clone: The same CDR3 can be traced to other DNA sequences in this sample. J is TRBJ1-1 and V is TRBV9; D may be TRBD1 (5 bases). From germline, CDR1 is SGDLS and CDR2 YYNGEE. V lost 0 bases to trimming and J lost 4 bases, with 7 bases between them. The CDR3 sequence is 13 residues long. CDR3 sequence (DNA): TGTGCCAGCAGCGTAGTAGGGGCCACTGAAGCTTTCTTT. It translates to CASSVVGATEAFF.

In this sample, this clone turned up a few times. The chain joins TRBV4-1 to TRBJ1-1; 7 bases are a match to TRBD1. The ends lost 2 bases at V and 0 bases at J; junction bases unmatched: 6. From germline, CDR1 is MGHRA and CDR2 YSYEKL. The CDR3 consists of 16 residues. CDR3 region: CASSQMTGIMNTEAFF. CDR3 DNA sequence: TGCGCCAGCAGCCAAATGACAGGGATAATGAACACTGAAGCTTTCTTT.

The chain recombines TRBV25-1 with TRBJ1-4; D may be TRBD1 (5 bases). V lost 1 base and J lost 4, with 10 bases in between. Germline CDR1 MGHDK, CDR2 SYGVNS. CDR3 length equals 15 residues. The CDR3 here is CASSEFRGDNEKLFF. For the CDR3, the DNA is TGTGCCAGCAGTGAATTCCGGGGGGATAATGAAAAACTGTTTTTT.

The chain combines TRBV18 with TRBJ2-3; TRBD2 matches at 7 bases. J lost 4 bases, V lost 1 base, and 5 bases had no gene match. The CDR3 totals 15 residues. Germline V gives CDR1 KGHSH, CDR2 LQKENI. The CDR3 spells CASSPLRAGADTQYF. As DNA, the CDR3 is TGTGCCAGCTCACCACTCCGGGCGGGGGCAGATACGCAGTATTTT.

This chain links TRBV5-5 with TRBJ2-5, with D tentatively TRBD2 (6 bases). This CDR3 comprises 15 residues. Trimming shortened V by 2 bases and J by 1 base, and 12 bases separated the two germline ends. The germline V gene has CDR1 SGHKS and CDR2 YYEKEE (reference sequence). Here the CDR3 reads CASSLGAGSQETQYF. CDR3 bases: TGTGCCAGCAGCTTAGGGGCGGGGAGCCAAGAGACCCAGTACTTC.

V is TRBV10-3 and J is TRBJ1-5; no reliable D call. Trimming removed 5 bases at V and 3 bases at J, with 14 bases between. This CDR3 is built from 15 residues. CDR1 ENHRY and CDR2 SYGVKD come from the germline V gene. The CDR3 region has the DNA TGTGCCATCAGTAGAACCAGCGGGGACAATCAGCCCCAGCATTTT. It codes for CAISRTSGDNQPQHF.

The chain recombines TRBV5-4 with TRBJ1-6; D possibly corresponds to TRBD1 (5 bases). Germline CDR1 reads SGHNT; CDR2 reads YYREEE (reference sequence). Trimming took 0 bases from V and 10 from J, leaving 23 bases between them. CDR3 length equals 18 residues. CDR3 sequence (DNA): TGTGCCAGCAGCTTGGGCGCTTATGGCCTGAAGGGGAGGTCACCCCTCCACTTT. This gives the protein CASSLGAYGLKGRSPLHF. Complete variable domain (other parts from reference TRBV5-4 and TRBJ1-6): ETGVTQSPTHLIKTRGQQVTLRCSSQSGHNTVSWYQQALGQGPQFIFQYYREEENGRGNFPPRFSGLQFPNYSSELNVNALELDDSALYLCASSLGAYGLKGRSPLHFGNGTRLTVT.

The V gene is TRBV5-1, the J gene TRBJ2-3, with 7 bases lining up with TRBD2. The length of the CDR3 is 14 residues. Germline trimming cut 0 bases from V and 4 bases from J; bases unmatched to any gene: 2. CDR1 is SGHRS, CDR2 YFSETQ, per germline. CDR3: CASSLVGRADTQYF. DNA for the CDR3: TGCGCCAGCAGCTTGGTAGGGAGGGCAGATACGCAGTATTTT.

Comments on this clone: Other DNA sequences in the same sample also yield this CDR3. V is TRBV7-9 and J is TRBJ1-2; unclear D gene. Germline V gene sequence: CDR1 SEHNR, CDR2 FQNEAQ (reference sequence). Trimming left V 1 base short and J 5 bases short, with 5 bases between. This CDR3 spans 12 amino acids. This CDR3 is CASSLDSYGYTF. The CDR3 nucleotides read TGTGCCAGCAGCTTAGACAGTTATGGCTACACCTTC.

The chain carries TRBV15 and TRBJ1-3, with TRBD1 as a possible D gene (5 bases). Trimming took off 0 bases at V and 1 base at J, with 16 bases between the two ends. Germline V gene lookup returns CDR1 LNHNV and CDR2 YYDKDF (reference sequence). The CDR3 runs to 18 residues. The CDR3 loop is CATSRDGIIRGSGNTIYF. The CDR3 coding sequence is TGTGCCACCAGCAGAGATGGGATAATTCGGGGGTCTGGAAACACCATATATTTT.

The chain recombines TRBV2 with TRBJ1-2; D unresolved. The CDR3 totals 13 residues. Germline V gene sequence: CDR1 SNHLY, CDR2 FYNNEI. V lost 4 bases and J lost 0, with 6 bases in between. In DNA, the CDR3 is TGTGCCAGCAGTGGAGTAGCTAACTATGGCTACACCTTC. It codes for CASSGVANYGYTF.

The rearrangement uses TRBV5-6 and TRBJ2-6; D possibly corresponds to TRBD1 (6 bases). There are 13 residues in the CDR3. The V and J ends lost 7 bases and 9 bases respectively, with 14 bases between them. Per the germline V gene, CDR1 is SGHDT and CDR2 is YYEEEE. Written as DNA, the CDR3 is TGTGCCAGCGCCAGGGGATCTGGCAACGTCCTGACTTTC. The encoded protein is CASARGSGNVLTF.

The V call is TRBV29-1, the J call TRBJ2-3; the match to TRBD2 covers 13 bases. After removal of 5 bases from V and 6 bases from J, the junction contained 8 bases not matched to a gene. This CDR3 contains 15 residues. Germline V lookup: CDR1 SQVTM, CDR2 ANQGSEA. CDR3 in DNA: TGCAGCGTTTGTCAGGGACTAGCGGGGACTGATACGCAGTATTTT. It yields the protein CSVCQGLAGTDTQYF.

The rearrangement links TRBV9 to TRBJ2-5; D remains unclear. The CDR3 consists of 13 residues. The V end was cut by 2 bases, the J end by 5 bases, with 10 bases between. Per the germline V gene, CDR1 is SGDLS and CDR2 is YYNGEE. CDR3 bases: TGTGCCAGCAGCGTCGGAGTTTTCGAGACCCAGTACTTC. Translation: CASSVGVFETQYF.

The rearrangement joins TRBV19 to TRBJ1-4; possibly TRBD1 for D (6 bases). Per the germline V gene, CDR1 is LNHDA and CDR2 is SQIVND (reference sequence). This CDR3 spans 14 amino acids. V was pared by 6 bases and J by 4 bases, with 12 bases between. CDR3 nucleotide sequence: TGTGCCAGTAGCGACGGACAGTATAATGAAAAACTGTTTTTT. Translated: CASSDGQYNEKLFF. Filled out from reference TRBV19 and TRBJ1-4, the complete variable domain reads DGGITQSPKYLFRKEGQNVTLSCEQNLNHDAMYWYRQDPGQGLRLIYYSQIVNDFQKGDIAEGYSVSREKKESFPLTVTSAQKNPTAFYLCASSDGQYNEKLFFGSGTQLSVL.